This T cell receptor (beta chain) was recovered during a study of T cells in localized non-small cell lung cancer. Broader study findings: Highest T cell clonality was seen in uninvolved adjacent lung, surpassing that measured in tumor.

V was trimmed by 6 bases and J by 5 bases, leaving 10 bases between them. The CDR3 totals 12 residues. CDR1 and CDR2 (germline): MDHEN, SYDVKM. Produced via immunoSEQ multiplex PCR; TCRdb's table is partial and in-frame only. The data show tens of thousands of clones, 93% seen once. Note on this clone: Its antigen is not known.

The sequence derives from a female donor over 55 with stage I lung adenocarcinoma. The sequencing here drew on peripheral blood, taken before any cancer treatment. The rearrangement uses TRBV28 and TRBJ2-5; possibly TRBD1 or TRBD2 for D (5 bases each). The CDR3 DNA follows: TGTGCCAGCAGAAGAGGGGAGGAGACCCAGTACTTC. Protein: CASRRGEETQYF.